Listed here are 5 T cell receptor beta chains from one sample, sequenced in a study of cytotoxic CD8 clonotypes in ibrutinib-treated CLL. Sequencing was performed with immunoSEQ multiplex PCR; in TCRdb, only in-frame clones are kept and a portion is missing. The table has 150,000 to 200,000 clones, around 80% seen once; the top ten hold about 4.9%. Here the sequenced sample was PBMCs, taken after 24 months of ibrutinib treatment. The receptors were sampled from a human donor with chronic lymphocytic leukemia.

The rearrangement joins TRBV15 to TRBJ2-7; 8 bases map to TRBD1. This CDR3 spans 15 amino acids. Germline CDR1 LNHNV, CDR2 YYDKDF (reference sequence). With V trimmed by 6 bases and J by 1 base, 8 bases remained unmatched. CDR3 coding DNA: TGTGCCACCAGGACTGATGGGACAGGATCCTACGAGCAGTACTTC. It encodes CATRTDGTGSYEQYF.

The chain has TRBV29-1 and TRBJ2-1, with D unclear. The CDR3 consists of 13 residues. Trimming took off 5 bases at V and 5 bases at J, with 13 bases between the two ends. Looked up from germline, CDR1 is SQVTM and CDR2 is ANQGSEA. Written as DNA, the CDR3 is TGCAGCGTTCTCCCGGTGTACGACAATGAGCAGTTCTTC. Translating gives CSVLPVYDNEQFF.

J is TRBJ1-4 and V is TRBV7-8; D uncertain. Germline CDR1 and CDR2: SGHVS and FQNEAQ. V shed 5 bases and J shed 7 bases, with 17 bases lying between them. The CDR3 covers 15 residues. This CDR3 is CASSEYGVPGEKLFF. DNA for the CDR3: TGTGCCAGCAGCGAGTACGGAGTCCCGGGTGAAAAACTGTTTTTT.

The rearrangement uses TRBV7-2 and TRBJ1-5; tentatively, D is TRBD1 (5 bases). Per the germline V gene, CDR1 is SGHTA and CDR2 is FQGNSA. The CDR3 runs 14 residues. The V end was cut by 5 bases, the J end by 1 base, with 9 bases between. CDR3 sequence: CASSPGGSNQPQHF. As DNA, the CDR3 is TGTGCCAGCAGCCCCGGGGGGAGCAATCAGCCCCAGCATTTT. The full variable domain, in which reference TRBV7-2 and TRBJ1-5 provide the parts outside the CDR3, is GAGVSQSPSNKVTEKGKDVELRCDPISGHTALYWYRQSLGQGLEFLIYFQGNSAPDKSGLPSDRFSAERTGGSVSTLTIQRTQQEDSAVYLCASSPGGSNQPQHFGDGTRLSIL.

The CDR3 coding sequence is TGCGCCAGCAGCCTGACAGGGGACAATGGCTACACCTTC. This codes for CASSLTGDNGYTF. The chain employs TRBV10-2 and TRBJ1-2, with 8 bases fitting TRBD1. Unmatched junction bases numbered 6, after V lost 6 bases and J lost 6 bases. Germline V CDR1 and CDR2: WSHSY, SAAADI. The CDR3 is made up of 13 amino acids.